The next 13 T cell receptor beta chains were all read from a single sample in a study of T cell responses to AZD1222 COVID-19 vaccine. The table came from immunoSEQ multiplex PCR; TCRdb's copy has only in-frame clones and leaves some out. The sample includes approximately 100,000 clones, roughly 89% of them seen just once. This sample comprised peripheral blood, obtained on day 0 of AZD1222 vaccination. These TCRs come from an adult in good health.

The rearrangement links TRBV28 to TRBJ1-1; the D is unclear. Germline lookup yields CDR1 MDHEN and CDR2 SYDVKM. V was shortened by 10 bases and J by 2 bases, with 14 bases between the two germline ends. This CDR3 region has 13 residues. Written as DNA, the CDR3 is TGTGCCACATCGGGTAGTATCAACACTGAAGCTTTCTTT. Translation: CATSGSINTEAFF. Together with reference TRBV28 and TRBJ1-1, the CDR3 gives the full variable domain: DVKVTQSSRYLVKRTGEKVFLECVQDMDHENMFWYRQDPGLGLRLIYFSYDVKMKEKGDIPEGYSVSREKKERFSLILESASTNQTSMYLCATSGSINTEAFFGQGTRLTVV.

The V call is TRBV6-2 or TRBV6-3, the J call TRBJ2-1; weak D call: TRBD2 (6 bases). The V gene's germline CDR1 is MNHEY and CDR2 SVGEGT. Trimming left V 5 bases short and J 8 bases short, with 13 bases between. The CDR3 loop spans 13 amino acids. CDR3 sequence (DNA): TGTGCCAGCAGTCGGGACTTATGGCATGAGCAGTTCTTC. Its protein product is CASSRDLWHEQFF.

This clone has just a few counts. The rearrangement links TRBV25-1 to TRBJ1-6; D uncertain. CDR1 and CDR2 (germline): MGHDK, SYGVNS. Trimming cost V 3 bases and J 7 bases, with 10 bases left between them. The CDR3 totals 14 residues. The DNA of the CDR3 is TGTGCCAGCAGTGATCCCCGAAGCAATTCACCCCTCCACTTT. This sequence encodes CASSDPRSNSPLHF.

The V call is TRBV19, the J call TRBJ2-5; no clear D gene. Trimming shortened V by 5 bases and J by 5 bases, and 18 bases separated the two germline ends. Per the germline V gene, CDR1 is LNHDA and CDR2 is SQIVND (reference sequence). The CDR3 totals 15 residues. The CDR3 loop reads CASSSSLIPWETQYF. The CDR3 DNA follows: TGTGCCAGTAGTTCCTCCTTAATCCCCTGGGAGACCCAGTACTTC.

In regard to this clone: Other DNA variants within this sample encode the same CDR3. The chain links TRBV7-8 to TRBJ2-3; no clear D gene. This CDR3 contains 15 residues. With 0 bases removed from V and 0 bases from J, the gap between germline ends came to 7 bases. Germline V gives CDR1 SGHVS, CDR2 FQNEAQ. The CDR3 sequence is CASSLASRSTDTQYF. CDR3 bases: TGTGCCAGCAGCTTAGCATCCAGGAGCACAGATACGCAGTATTTT.

This clone was detected only a few times. This chain joins TRBV25-1 and TRBJ1-2; D is undetermined. The CDR3 has 11 residues. The V gene lost 5 bases and the J gene lost 5 bases, with 6 bases spanning the gap. Germline V CDR1 and CDR2: MGHDK, SYGVNS. CDR3 coding DNA: TGTGCCAGCAGTCGGGCGTATGGCTACACCTTC. This sequence encodes CASSRAYGYTF.

The rearrangement uses TRBV5-6 and TRBJ1-2, with 7 bases fitting TRBD1. V lost 4 bases and J lost 4; bases outside the gene matches: 13. CDR1 and CDR2 from the germline V gene are SGHDT and YYEEEE. The CDR3 has 16 residues. The CDR3 sequence is CASSGGWDSGPYGYTF. The DNA of the CDR3 is TGTGCCAGCAGCGGTGGATGGGACAGCGGCCCCTATGGCTACACCTTC.

This clone has a single count. The gene calls are TRBV27 and TRBJ1-2, with D uncertain. In germline, CDR1 is MNHEY, CDR2 SMNVEV (reference sequence). The CDR3 spans 16 residues. V lost 4 bases and J 2 bases, leaving 17 bases between the germline ends. The CDR3 is CASSSLVDLGNYGYTF. DNA of the CDR3: TGTGCCAGCAGTTCCTTGGTGGACCTTGGGAACTATGGCTACACCTTC.

The CDR3 nucleotides read TGTGCCAGCAGCCCCCAGGGTAGCGGGAGCACCGGGGAGCTGTTTTTT. Translating it yields CASSPQGSGSTGELFF. This rearrangement joins TRBV3-1 (or the pseudogene TRBV3-2) to TRBJ2-2, with TRBD2 matching 9 bases. In germline, CDR1 is LGHDT, CDR2 YNNKEL (reference sequence). The CDR3 contains 16 residues. Trimming took 4 bases from V and 4 from J; bases not matched to a gene: 7.

The J gene is TRBJ2-7, the V gene TRBV9, with 9 bases that match TRBD1. Trimming took 4 bases from V and 5 from J; bases not matched to a gene: 13. Germline CDR1 SGDLS, CDR2 YYNGEE. The CDR3 loop spans 16 amino acids. The CDR3 sequence: CASSLNPGTGWDEQYF. CDR3 sequence (DNA): TGTGCCAGCAGCTTGAACCCCGGGACAGGGTGGGACGAGCAGTACTTC. Drawing the rest from reference TRBV9 and TRBJ2-7, the complete variable domain is DSGVTQTPKHLITATGQRVTLRCSPRSGDLSVYWYQQSLDQGLQFLIQYYNGEERAKGNILERFSAQQFPDLHSELNLSSLELGDSALYFCASSLNPGTGWDEQYFGPGTRLTVT.

V is TRBV19 and J is TRBJ2-4; 10 positions agree with TRBD1. With 5 bases clipped from V and 6 bases from J, the junction kept 1 base outside the gene matches. The CDR3 has 13 amino acids. In germline, CDR1 is LNHDA, CDR2 SQIVND (reference sequence). The CDR3 is CASSGTGVNIQYF. The CDR3 nucleotides are TGTGCCAGTAGTGGGACAGGGGTAAACATTCAGTACTTC.

The V and J genes are TRBV7-2 and TRBJ2-5, with 8 bases identical to TRBD2. V lost 1 base and J lost 3; bases outside the gene matches: 1. CDR3 length: 14 amino acids. Germline lookup yields CDR1 SGHTA and CDR2 FQGNSA. The CDR3 bases are TGTGCCAGCAGCTTAGAAGCGGGAGAAGAGACCCAGTACTTC. Translating gives CASSLEAGEETQYF. Full variable domain (outside the CDR3, taken from reference TRBV7-2 and TRBJ2-5): GAGVSQSPSNKVTEKGKDVELRCDPISGHTALYWYRQSLGQGLEFLIYFQGNSAPDKSGLPSDRFSAERTGGSVSTLTIQRTQQEDSAVYLCASSLEAGEETQYFGPGTRLLVL.

This rearrangement joins TRBV5-1 to TRBJ1-2; D remains unclear. With 7 bases removed from V and 0 bases from J, the gap between germline ends came to 13 bases. CDR1 SGHRS and CDR2 YFSETQ come from the germline V gene. The CDR3 spans 14 residues. The CDR3 DNA sequence: TGCGCCAGCTCCACTTCAGAGTCTAACTATGGCTACACCTTC. As protein: CASSTSESNYGYTF.